This entry concerns a single TCR beta chain. The sample comes from a study of blood T cell repertoires in COVID-19. Sequencing was performed with immunoSEQ multiplex PCR; in TCRdb, only in-frame clones are kept and a portion is missing. The table has roughly 220,000 clones, over 80% seen once. The CDR3 consists of 14 residues. Germline CDR1 is SGHTA and CDR2 is FQGNSA. Trimming took off 3 bases at V and 6 bases at J, with 12 bases between the two ends. This TCR came from a woman in her thirties or forties who had recovered from COVID-19. The sample was PBMCs or T cells enriched from blood (not recorded which). The chain carries TRBV7-2 and TRBJ2-1, with D maybe TRBD2 (6 bases). CDR3 in amino acids: CASSFGTLFNEQFF. CDR3 DNA: TGTGCCAGCAGCTTCGGGACTCTTTTCAATGAGCAGTTCTTC.